The next 23 T cell receptor beta chains were all read from a single sample in a study of T cells after yellow fever vaccination. TCRdb re-called the 5' RACE reads with MiXCR, one entry per CDR3 protein. The sample shows 200,000 to 300,000 distinct CDR3 sequences, 6.9% of them seen only once. The input for sequencing was CD4+ T cells sorted from PBMCs, taken 15 days after the yellow fever booster vaccination. These receptors originate from a man aged 25-45 years who received the YFV17D yellow fever vaccine.

The genes are TRBV24-1 and TRBJ2-1, with TRBD1 matching over 11 bases. J was trimmed by 6 bases and V by 3 bases; bases with no gene match: 6. Germline V CDR1 and CDR2: KGHDR, SFDVKD. CDR3 length: 16 residues. Here the CDR3 reads CATSDLPGQGVNEQFF. The CDR3, as DNA: TGTGCCACCAGTGATCTTCCGGGACAGGGGGTCAATGAGCAGTTCTTC.

There are a few counts of this clonotype. The chain joins TRBV7-2 to TRBJ2-6; TRBD1 or TRBD2 may be the D gene (5 bases each). The CDR3 has 15 amino acids. CDR1 SGHTA and CDR2 FQGNSA come from the germline V gene. V was pared by 8 bases and J by 2 bases, with 13 bases between. DNA of the CDR3: TGTGCCAGCCGACAGCCTAGCACTGGGGCCAACGTCCTGACTTTC. It specifies CASRQPSTGANVLTF.

V usage is TRBV18 and J usage is TRBJ2-1, with 12 bases lining up with TRBD2. The germline V gene encodes CDR1 KGHSH and CDR2 LQKENI. With 3 bases clipped from V and 6 bases from J, the junction kept 6 bases outside the gene matches. The CDR3 has 16 amino acids. CDR3 coding DNA: TGTGCCAGCTCACCTGATATACTAGCGGGAGGCAATGAGCAGTTCTTC. This translates into CASSPDILAGGNEQFF.

CDR3 DNA: TGCAGTGCCGGGACCCCCAATGAGCAGTTCTTC. Encoded protein: CSAGTPNEQFF. J is TRBJ2-1 and V is TRBV20-1; D assignment may be TRBD1 or TRBD2 (5 bases each). Germline CDR1 is DFQATT and CDR2 is SNEGSKA (reference sequence). The V end lost 6 bases, the J end lost 6 bases, and 9 bases lay between the germline ends. The CDR3 is made up of 11 amino acids.

This clonotype has at least ten counts. The chain combines TRBV6-1 with TRBJ2-1; 7 bases are a match to TRBD1. V lost 3 bases to trimming and J lost 4 bases; unmatched junction nucleotides: 3. The germline V gene has CDR1 MNHNS and CDR2 SASEGT. The CDR3 covers 14 residues. The CDR3 sequence is CASSDRDRYNEQFF. The CDR3 region has the DNA TGTGCCAGCAGTGACCGGGACAGATACAATGAGCAGTTCTTC.

This rearrangement joins TRBV29-1 to TRBJ2-3, with TRBD2 identical over 7 bases. In germline, CDR1 is SQVTM, CDR2 ANQGSEA. V shed 4 bases and J 3 bases; nucleotides not matched to a gene: 10. The CDR3 length is 15 residues. CDR3 sequence reads: CSVGIGLGATDTQYF. The CDR3 region has the DNA TGCAGCGTTGGAATTGGACTAGGAGCAACAGATACGCAGTATTTT.

This clonotype appeared many times. The rearrangement links TRBV3-1 to TRBJ2-4; 7 bases agree with TRBD1. The CDR3 totals 15 residues. Germline assignment: CDR1 LGHDT and CDR2 YNNKEL (reference sequence). The J segment lost 7 bases and the V segment lost 8 bases, leaving 14 bases of the junction unmatched. As DNA, the CDR3 is TGTGCCAGCGGGACCTCCGGAACCAGGGGGAACATTCAGTACTTC. Translated, it gives CASGTSGTRGNIQYF.

The chain is built from TRBV19 and TRBJ2-7; D is tentatively TRBD1 or TRBD2 (5 bases each). This CDR3 is 20 amino acids long. V was clipped by 3 bases and J by 3 bases, with 30 bases between them. Germline values: CDR1 LNHDA, CDR2 SQIVND (reference sequence). CDR3 residues: CASSMIGGRGRPGAVYEQYF. CDR3 in DNA: TGTGCCAGTAGTATGATAGGTGGCCGGGGCCGGCCGGGCGCGGTCTACGAGCAGTACTTC.

This clonotype has more than one count but fewer than ten. The CDR3 loop is CASSLGGLAGGQETQYF. In DNA form, the CDR3 reads TGTGCCAGCAGCTTGGGGGGACTAGCGGGAGGTCAAGAGACCCAGTACTTC. This chain links TRBV5-5 with TRBJ2-5; 15 bases are a match to TRBD2. The CDR3 is made up of 17 amino acids. CDR1 and CDR2 from the germline V gene are SGHKS and YYEKEE (reference sequence). The ends lost 0 bases at V and 2 bases at J; junction bases unmatched: 2.

This clonotype has at least ten counts. This chain joins TRBV7-2 and TRBJ2-5; no clear D. The CDR3 is 14 amino acids. CDR1 is SGHTA and CDR2 is FQGNSA in the germline V gene. V lost 5 bases, J lost 2 bases, and 12 bases lay in between. CDR3 DNA sequence: TGTGCCAGCAGCCCGGCTGGATTTCAAGAGACCCAGTACTTC. Translation: CASSPAGFQETQYF.

The V gene is TRBV7-2, the J gene TRBJ2-3; tentatively, D is TRBD2 (6 bases). The CDR3 is made up of 15 amino acids. V was pared by 3 bases and J by 2 bases, with 12 bases between. Germline V lookup: CDR1 SGHTA, CDR2 FQGNSA. In DNA, the CDR3 is TGTGCCAGCAGCTTTCAGGGCGGGACCACAGATACGCAGTATTTT. Its translation is CASSFQGGTTDTQYF.

The sample holds a few counts of this clonotype. The chain links TRBV12-3 or TRBV12-4 to TRBJ1-5, with D possibly matching TRBD1 (5 bases). This CDR3 is built from 16 residues. Trimming took off 6 bases at V and 1 base at J, with 16 bases between the two ends. The CDR3 reads CASSPLEWTSNQPQHF. The CDR3 region has the DNA TGTGCCAGCAGCCCCCTTGAGTGGACAAGCAATCAGCCCCAGCATTTT.

Many counts were recorded for this clonotype. The chain is built from TRBV10-1 and TRBJ2-1, with 8 bases matching TRBD2. V shed 6 bases, J shed 1 base, and the junction held 5 bases outside the gene matches. The CDR3 extends over 15 amino acids. Looked up from germline, CDR1 is WNHNN and CDR2 is SYGVQD (reference sequence). The CDR3 region has the DNA TGCGCCAGCAGGACCGGGAGGGCGTCCTACAATGAGCAGTTCTTC. Its protein product is CASRTGRASYNEQFF.

This clonotype was seen at least ten times. The rearrangement links TRBV6-5 to TRBJ2-7; no reliable D call. V was pared by 0 bases and J by 13 bases, with 10 bases between. The CDR3 has 11 residues. Germline V gene sequence: CDR1 MNHEY, CDR2 SVGAGI. Here the CDR3 reads CASSYSSVPYV. The CDR3 DNA reads as TGTGCCAGCAGTTACTCGTCAGTACCTTACGTC.

This chain connects TRBV9 to TRBJ1-1; D uncertain. The CDR3 extends over 13 amino acids. Between the trimmed V and J ends, which lost 2 bases and 4 bases, there was a span of 9 bases. Per the germline V gene, CDR1 is SGDLS and CDR2 is YYNGEE. CDR3 in DNA: TGTGCCAGCAGCGTTACAGTGTCCACTGAAGCTTTCTTT. It encodes CASSVTVSTEAFF. Supplemented by reference TRBV9 and TRBJ1-1, the full variable domain reads DSGVTQTPKHLITATGQRVTLRCSPRSGDLSVYWYQQSLDQGLQFLIQYYNGEERAKGNILERFSAQQFPDLHSELNLSSLELGDSALYFCASSVTVSTEAFFGQGTRLTVV.

This clonotype was found a few times. The V call is TRBV5-1, the J call TRBJ2-3; the match to TRBD2 covers 8 bases. V trimming: 4 bases; J trimming: 0 bases; junction bases outside the gene matches: 13. The germline V gene encodes CDR1 SGHRS and CDR2 YFSETQ. The CDR3 has 18 residues. DNA of the CDR3: TGCGCCAGCAGCGCCAACCCGGCGGCTAGCGGGAGCACAGATACGCAGTATTTT. Amino acid sequence: CASSANPAASGSTDTQYF. Together with reference TRBV5-1 and TRBJ2-3, the CDR3 gives the full variable domain: KAGVTQTPRYLIKTRGQQVTLSCSPISGHRSVSWYQQTPGQGLQFLFEYFSETQRNKGNFPGRFSGRQFSNSRSEMNVSTLELGDSALYLCASSANPAASGSTDTQYFGPGTRLTVL.

This clonotype was seen many times. V is TRBV9 and J is TRBJ1-6; 9 nucleotides agree with TRBD1. Per germline, CDR1 SGDLS and CDR2 YYNGEE. Trimming cost V 0 bases and J 8 bases; bases outside gene matches: 6. This CDR3 has 16 amino acids. Here the CDR3 DNA reads TGTGCCAGCAGCGTAGCTCGTGGACAGGGGTATTCACCCCTCCACTTT. Translation gives CASSVARGQGYSPLHF.

This clonotype was seen only a few times. J is TRBJ2-1 and V is TRBV10-2; 9 bases fit TRBD1. Germline CDR1 reads WSHSY; CDR2 reads SAAADI. This CDR3 spans 14 amino acids. J lost 8 bases, V lost 7 bases, and 9 bases had no gene match. CDR3 protein: CASTLGQGPYEQFF. The CDR3 DNA follows: TGCGCCAGCACTCTGGGACAGGGACCGTATGAGCAGTTCTTC.

This clonotype was counted many times. The chain is built from TRBV12-3 or TRBV12-4 and TRBJ2-2; TRBD1 is a possible D gene (5 bases). CDR3 length: 16 residues. With 5 bases removed from V and 4 bases from J, the gap between germline ends came to 17 bases. The CDR3 loop is CASSGVSSGPTGELFF. The DNA of the CDR3 is TGTGCCAGCAGTGGCGTTAGTTCAGGGCCCACCGGGGAGCTGTTTTTT.

This clonotype showed up just a few times. The J gene is TRBJ2-5, the V gene TRBV18, with D unresolved. The V gene lost 4 bases and the J gene lost 1 base, with 13 bases spanning the gap. The CDR3 has 15 residues. Germline V gives CDR1 KGHSH, CDR2 LQKENI. The DNA for the CDR3 is TGTGCCAGCTCACGGTCTCCGGGCTTCCAAGAGACCCAGTACTTC. Protein: CASSRSPGFQETQYF.

This clonotype was found many times. The chain recombines TRBV7-9 with TRBJ1-1; TRBD1 might be the D (6 bases). Trimming took off 4 bases at V and 3 bases at J, with 12 bases between the two ends. The CDR3 has 14 residues. Germline V lookup: CDR1 SEHNR, CDR2 FQNEAQ (reference sequence). The DNA of the CDR3 is TGTGCCAGCAGCTCACAGGGTACGGACACTGAAGCTTTCTTT. Translation gives CASSSQGTDTEAFF.

This clonotype was detected ten times or more. The genes are TRBV7-2 and TRBJ2-1; D call uncertain. The CDR3 has 12 amino acids. V was shortened by 5 bases and J by 10 bases, with 12 bases between the two germline ends. In germline, CDR1 is SGHTA, CDR2 FQGNSA. CDR3 sequence reads: CASSADGREQFF. CDR3 bases: TGTGCCAGCAGCGCAGACGGAAGAGAGCAGTTCTTC.

The chain employs TRBV6-1 and TRBJ2-5; 9 positions match TRBD1. Germline CDR1 is MNHNS and CDR2 is SASEGT. The trim removed 7 bases at V and 0 bases at J, leaving 18 bases unmatched. CDR3 length equals 19 residues. The CDR3 sequence: CASIRTRSAGTGNQETQYF. CDR3 DNA: TGTGCCAGCATCCGCACCCGGAGCGCCGGGACAGGGAACCAAGAGACCCAGTACTTC.